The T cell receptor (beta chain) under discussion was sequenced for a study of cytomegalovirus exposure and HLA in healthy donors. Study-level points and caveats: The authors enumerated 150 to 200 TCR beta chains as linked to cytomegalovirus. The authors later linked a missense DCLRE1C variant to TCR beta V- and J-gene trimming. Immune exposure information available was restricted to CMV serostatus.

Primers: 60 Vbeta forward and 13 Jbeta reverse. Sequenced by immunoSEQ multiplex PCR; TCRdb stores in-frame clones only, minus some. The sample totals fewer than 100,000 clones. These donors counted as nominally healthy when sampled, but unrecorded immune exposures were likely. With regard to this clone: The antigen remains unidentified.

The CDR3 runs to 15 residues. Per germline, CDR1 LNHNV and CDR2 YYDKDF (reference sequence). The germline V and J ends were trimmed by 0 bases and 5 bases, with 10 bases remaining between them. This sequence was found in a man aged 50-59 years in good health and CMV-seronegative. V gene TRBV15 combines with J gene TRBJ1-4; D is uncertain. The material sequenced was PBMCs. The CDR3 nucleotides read TGTGCCACCAGCAGAGATAACAGCAGGAATGAAAAACTGTTTTTT. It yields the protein CATSRDNSRNEKLFF.